This T cell receptor (beta chain) is drawn from a study of vaccination effects on CD4 cells after COVID-19 (dated 2022 in TCRdb). Notes on the research overall: Two doses of either the BNT162b2 or the mRNA-1273 mRNA SARS-CoV-2 vaccine were administered to participants. Pre-vaccine samples were drawn from a couple of convalescent patients 16 days and one week before the first dose, at 142 and 148 days after COVID-19 diagnosis. In both COVID-19 convalescent patients and infection-naive vaccine recipients, the study compared SARS-CoV-2 spike-specific CD4+ TCR repertoires from before mRNA vaccination with those from after it. Altogether, roughly 10 COVID-19 convalescent patients and a few SARS-CoV-2-naive healthy vaccine recipients made up the full study. Cultures from other donors in the study were sequenced with the Oncomine TCR Beta short-read assay on an Illumina iSeq 100. Paper-wide results and their limitations: Limitations of the study were the small number of convalescent patients and the absence of early post-infection timepoints. In convalescent patients, the post-vaccine spike-reactive repertoire was composed mainly of new vaccine-induced clones that were largely distinct from infection-induced clones. Marked clonal contraction was observed in both infection-induced and vaccine-induced clones at late post-vaccination timepoints, consistent with waning T cell responses.

Libraries were built with the immunoSEQ multiplex PCR assay. DNA from the cultured, isolated CD4+ T cells was subjected to TCR beta CDR3 sequencing. For the original study's pipeline: Non-productive TCR sequences were discarded, and reads were trimmed to the CDR3 region, with only CDR3s of 7 or more amino acids retained. Antigen-specific clonotypes were identified using the MANAFEST web app by comparison of expansion in peptide wells against reference cultures. For clones to be considered positive, expansion at FDR<0.05 versus reference and all other wells, an odds ratio above 5, and a frequency above 0.1% in two replicate wells were required. Clonotypes significantly expanded in SARS-CoV-2 spike wells and in at least one common cold coronavirus spike condition were defined as cross-reactive. CDR3 similarity was assessed by Levenshtein distance using the stringdist R package, and unrooted trees were constructed with ape in R 3.6.1. TCRdb carries this immuneACCESS record with in-frame sequences only. Its versions omit some clonotypes, under half of them owing to an unresolved V gene in the studies checked, with the rest unexplained. V and J calls plus clone size are reproduced from that table; the DNA served to infer D and trimming. The sample yields 35,000 to 55,000 clones; approximately 70% were counted once. The ten largest clones take up about 30% of the sample.

The CDR1 and CDR2 encoded by the germline V gene are KGHSH and LQKENI. V is pruned by 8 bases and J by 2 bases, leaving 4 bases of the junction without a gene match. Its CDR3 holds 13 amino acids, cysteine through phenylalanine. Only the CDR3 region is kept as DNA, spanning 39 bases read in frame from base 1. This clone was counted only a few times. Its antigen is unknown. The record has no base qualities; no much larger clone is one base away. In the ViraFEST assay, PBMC were stimulated with viral peptide pools, and TCR sequencing was then used to find antigen-specific CD4+ T cell clonotypes based on their expansion. After less than 13 days of culture, CD4+ T cells were isolated with the EasySep CD4+ T cell isolation kit. Convalescent patients had PCR-confirmed SARS-CoV-2 infection between March and December 2020, before Alpha, Beta and Delta variants emerged in the United States. Each well held around 1.9 million PBMC cultured in IMDM containing around 5.1% human AB serum, about 10 IU/ml IL-2 and gentamicin, along with roughly 10 ug/ml peptides. On days 3 and 7, half of the culture medium was replaced with fresh IL-2-containing medium. Each peptide stimulation condition was cultured in triplicate wells unless otherwise noted. PBMC were separated from whole blood using Ficoll-Paque Plus gradient centrifugation and were then either cryopreserved at -140C or used fresh. The QIAamp micro DNA kit was used to extract genomic DNA from the cultured CD4+ T cells.

The chain links TRBV18 with TRBJ1-1; 8 bases in the middle match TRBD1. Sequenced here: CD4+ T cells from PBMCs cultured with a peptide pool, sampled before COVID-19 vaccination. The sequence derives from a human donor who had a prior SARS-CoV-2 infection. The DNA reads TGTGCCAGCGCGGGACAGGCTAACACTGAAGCTTTCTTT. It translates to CASAGQANTEAFF.